This T cell receptor (beta chain) originates from a study of blood T cell repertoires in COVID-19 (dated by TCRdb to the early 2020s). Regarding the complete study: Collaborator samples came from the United States, Italy and Spain and covered acute and convalescent phases of COVID-19. Deeply sampled blood TCRbeta repertoires from subjects exposed to, actively infected with, or recovered from COVID-19 were included in the dataset. The repertoires were made available in a free public database intended to serve as a resource for research on the immune response to SARS-CoV-2. The material from the prospective study consisted of cDNA or gDNA derived from T cells, B-cell-depleted T cells, or PBMCs. Sample metadata almost always included a de-identified subject ID, COVID-19 status, age in years and sex. HLA class I and class II types, where available, came from metadata supplied by the sample provider rather than from assay-based typing. The samples were drawn from the first 160 participants of the ongoing ImmuneRACE study and from 950 to 1,500 subjects provided by 6 global collaborators. Paper-wide results and their limitations: The amount of clinical and demographic metadata varied by source and participant and was provided uncurated.

Comments on this clone: There is no known antigen for this receptor. The record has no base qualities; no much larger clone is one base away.

TCRbeta CDR3 regions were amplified from genomic DNA using the immunoSEQ Assay, a bias-controlled multiplex PCR. As for how the authors treated the data: Nucleated cell counts per sample were estimated from amplification of reference gene primers within the assay. To quantify the absolute abundance of each unique TCRbeta CDR3 rearrangement, sequence reads were collapsed and filtered. For each sample, productive Simpson clonality was calculated by taking the square root of Simpson's diversity index across productive rearrangements. Entries here come from immuneACCESS through TCRdb and include only in-frame sequences with V and J called. Some clones fail to appear in such tables; in the studies checked, an unresolved V gene covers under half of the shortfall, and the cause of the remainder is unknown. V, J and clone size derive from that table, while D and trimming were established from the DNA sequence. The sample data list over 40,000 clones, and about 80% of these were observed just once. About 2.5% of the sample is held by the ten biggest clonotypes.

Collaborating institutions collected whole blood in K2EDTA tubes following their own protocols. For TCRbeta analysis, collaborators shipped samples as frozen whole blood, isolated PBMCs, or DNA extracted from either of those sample types. The sequence was collected from a woman aged 60-70 years with acute or convalescent COVID-19. The sequenced sample consisted of peripheral blood.

CDR3 reads: CASSLGGWGAGDNEQFF. The nucleotides are TGTGCCAGCAGTTTAGGGGGTTGGGGAGCGGGGGACAATGAGCAGTTCTTC. The receptor chain draws on TRBV27 and TRBJ2-1, with 8 central nucleotides matching TRBD2. Counted from cysteine to phenylalanine, this CDR3 has 17 amino acids. The sequence is cut down to CDR3 DNA, 51 bases in frame from base 1. Sequences MNHEY (CDR1) and SMNVEV (CDR2) are obtained from the germline V gene (reference sequence). Trimmed from V: 2 bases; trimmed from J: 5 bases; junction bases lacking a gene match: 11.